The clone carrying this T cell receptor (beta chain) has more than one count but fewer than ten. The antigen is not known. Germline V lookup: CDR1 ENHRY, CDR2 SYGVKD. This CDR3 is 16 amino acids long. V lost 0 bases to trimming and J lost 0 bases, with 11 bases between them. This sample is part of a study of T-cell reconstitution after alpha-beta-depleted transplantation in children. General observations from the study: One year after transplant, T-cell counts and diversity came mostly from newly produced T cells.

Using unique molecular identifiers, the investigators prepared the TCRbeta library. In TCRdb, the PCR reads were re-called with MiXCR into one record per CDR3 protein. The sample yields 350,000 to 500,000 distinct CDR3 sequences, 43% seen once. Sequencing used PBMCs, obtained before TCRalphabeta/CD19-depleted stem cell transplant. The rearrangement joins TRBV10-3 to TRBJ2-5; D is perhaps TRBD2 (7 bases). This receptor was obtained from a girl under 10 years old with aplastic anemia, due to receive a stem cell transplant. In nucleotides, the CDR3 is TGTGCCATCAGTGAGTCGGAGCGGGACAACCAAGAGACCCAGTACTTC. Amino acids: CAISESERDNQETQYF.